This TCR beta chain was retrieved from a study of T cell changes during pregnancy in multiple sclerosis. The data were produced by immunoSEQ multiplex PCR, yet TCRdb's version contains in-frame clones alone and is incomplete. The sample includes tens of thousands of clones, about 91% seen only once; the top ten take about 10%. V gave up 6 bases and J gave up 5 bases; unmatched junction bases: 10. Germline lookup yields CDR1 MNHNS and CDR2 SASEGT. The CDR3 has 15 amino acids. The chain recombines TRBV6-1 with TRBJ1-2; the match to TRBD1 covers 9 bases. The source of this sequence is a female donor with multiple sclerosis, enrolled in a pregnancy study. The sequencing used CD8+ T cells from peripheral blood mononuclear cells, collected in the third trimester of pregnancy. The CDR3 coding sequence is TGTGCCAGCAGGATAGGAGAGGACAGGGGTTATGGCTACACCTTC. Translation: CASRIGEDRGYGYTF.